This TCR beta chain emerged from a study of shared clonotypes between healthy human individuals. Study-wide background: With ages of 18 to 49, the donors were a couple of women and three men.

Germline V gives CDR1 LNHNV, CDR2 YYDKDF (reference sequence). The V gene lost 3 bases and the J gene lost 3 bases, with 13 bases spanning the gap. This CDR3 comprises 15 residues. Sequencing was performed with immunoSEQ multiplex PCR; in TCRdb, only in-frame clones are kept and a portion is missing. The table records 850,000 to 1,100,000 clones, 77% of them present only once. The receptor was isolated from a man between 18 and 29 years old in good health. Some clones in this sample may be carry-over from other donors' samples. The sequencing sample was made of memory CD4+ T cells from PBMCs. The subset denotes: CD45RA-negative fraction. The chain joins TRBV15 to TRBJ2-3; no clear D. CDR3 DNA sequence: TGTGCCACCAGCAGGGATCCTAATCCGACAGATACGCAGTATTTT. Translating it yields CATSRDPNPTDTQYF.